Listed here is a single T cell receptor beta chain. Its antigen is currently not known. No qualities accompany the bases; no much larger clone lies one base away. The sample originates from a study of early stage breast cancer tumors (dated by TCRdb to the late 2010s). Notes on the research overall: Of the roughly 15 invasive breast tumors, 12 to 13 were found to be estrogen receptor-positive, progesterone receptor-positive and HER2-negative. About 70% of the 12 ER+/PR+/HER2- tumors were invasive ductal carcinomas, while the other four were invasive lobular carcinomas. A read coverage of roughly 10-fold per sample was achieved on average. A total of over 2 million templates, representing 1,097,674 unique clonotypes, were detected across all samples. The paper's findings and limits, for the study overall: Analysis by tumor subtype was prevented by the small cohort size. Chain pairing and functional markers such as CD4, CD8 and FOXP3 were not captured by bulk genomic DNA sequencing of unsorted cells. Enriched TCRB sequences shared across patients were mostly commonly generated sequences, unlikely to play an important role in the tumor microenvironment. Tumors showed around 2.7-fold higher T cell density and higher clonality than adjacent normal breast tissue. Greater similarity was observed between blood and normal breast repertoires than between blood and tumor repertoires, and tumor was distinguished from normal in most of the 16 patients when each tissue was compared with blood.

Every sample was amplified as two independent genomic DNA replicates, using 0.5 to 0.6 ug for blood and about 1.6 ug for tumor or normal breast. Following the manufacturer's instructions, the ImmunoSeq Intro kit was used to carry out TCRB sequencing on genomic DNA. The multiplex PCR ran for around 33 cycles using proprietary primers and spike-in control sequences for absolute quantification. Single-end 150-bp reads were used to sequence an 87-bp fragment spanning the CDR3 plus the flanking V and J genes. Seven samples, with two replicates for each sample, were multiplexed per lane of an Illumina MiSeq using version 3.0 chemistry. The original methods were these. The vendor's proprietary pipeline processed the raw data and merged both replicates into a single result for each sample. A clonotype was defined as productive rearrangements that share the same V-gene family, CDR3 amino acid sequence and J-gene segment. To compute clonality, the normalized Shannon entropy (Pielou evenness) of TCRB abundances was subtracted from 1. To estimate T cell density, the total number of templates was divided by the number of input cells, which was inferred from the amount of DNA input. Total repertoire diversity and clonality were estimated with Recon using default parameters. Clonotypes with over 0.1% abundance in tumor and at least 32-fold higher abundance in tumor than in normal breast were defined as tumor-enriched. What TCRdb holds here is the immuneACCESS table cut down to in-frame rearrangements. Part of the clones is not present; checked against another copy, under half of the missing clones reflect an unresolved V gene, and the others are unexplained. The V and J calls and clone size are taken from that table; D and trimming were inferred from the DNA. This sample lists almost 55,000 clones; about 93% were detected once. The ten largest clones represent around 5% of the sample.

The study profiled bulk TCR beta-chain repertoires in matched peripheral blood, tumor and adjacent normal breast tissue taken from approximately 16 patients with early-stage breast cancer. Before surgery, whole blood (about 4.5-11 mL) was collected into EDTA tubes and processed within 2 hours. Ficoll-Paque centrifugation in SepMate-50 tubes was used to isolate peripheral blood mononuclear cells. PBMCs were cryopreserved in aliquots of roughly 1.8 to 4 million cells in 90% FBS with roughly 10% DMSO and kept in liquid nitrogen. The Qiagen AllPrep DNA/RNA Mini kit was used to extract genomic DNA. The sequence derives from a person aged 65 to 79 with breast cancer. Sequenced: blood.

The CDR3 reads CASSSRAGQETQYF. The bases read TGTGCCAGCAGCTCCCGAGCGGGGCAAGAGACCCAGTACTTC. The sequence links TRBV7-2 to TRBJ2-5; 7 middle bases align to TRBD2. The CDR3 runs 14 residues from the cysteine to the phenylalanine. Here the CDR3 DNA is all that survives: 42 bases in frame from base 1. The germline V end is reduced by 4 bases and the J end by 2 bases; junction bases left unmatched: 4. CDR1 and CDR2, per the germline V gene, are SGHTA and FQGNSA.